Sequencing of this TCR beta chain was carried out in a study of blood T cells in healthy people across ages. Alongside a J-beta primer mix, a sample-barcoded 5' primer served in a second PCR lasting roughly 7 to 11 cycles. Tags on each cDNA molecule came from a template-switch adaptor with 12 random nucleotides. Sequencing of every sample gave 3 million or more CDR3-containing paired-end reads. From the 5' RACE reads, TCRdb called clonotypes with MiXCR, one entry per CDR3 protein. The data show fewer than 650,000 distinct CDR3 sequences, about a quarter seen once. Each individual donor underwent a draw of roughly 10 milliliters of peripheral blood. Germline CDR1 ENHRY, CDR2 SYGVKD. CDR3 length: 13 residues. The same data also went into a second study, on T cells of mothers and their children. That work states: Mothers and children who were related shared slightly more overlap than unrelated pairs, but not significantly more.

The receptor's source is a boy aged 2 to 10 in good health. This chain connects TRBV10-3 to TRBJ2-1; 9 positions match TRBD1. The J call may be in error: the DNA end matches TRBJ2-7 better. Input material: blood. CDR3 sequence: CAISEDRGIEQYF. DNA for the CDR3: TGTGCCATCAGTGAGGACAGGGGGATTGAGCAGTACTTC.